The entry that follows covers one T cell receptor (beta chain) sequence. The data are from a study of blood T cell repertoires in COVID-19. Overall study context: Sites across the United States, Italy and Spain contributed samples from acute and convalescent COVID-19. The analysed material was cDNA or gDNA that came from T cells, B-cell-depleted T cells, or PBMCs.

Here immunoSEQ multiplex PCR was the method, and the copy in TCRdb shows in-frame clones only, minus some. The table shows 200,000 to 250,000 clones, with over 75% occurring only once. The V and J ends lost 0 bases and 5 bases, in that order; junction bases with no gene match: 6. The length of the CDR3 is 16 residues. CDR1 and CDR2 (germline): SGHTA, FQGNSA. Patients at the Seattle site were enrolled during active infection and followed longitudinally. Specimen: peripheral blood. The TCR comes from a woman in her seventies with COVID-19, enrolled during active disease. The chain couples TRBV7-2 to TRBJ2-5; 10 bases agree with TRBD2. In DNA form, the CDR3 reads TGTGCCAGCAGCTTAGCTGAGCGGGGGGGGATTGAGACCCAGTACTTC. Residues: CASSLAERGGIETQYF.